This TCR beta chain was documented in a study of OX40 agonist ivuxolimab in advanced cancers. Study overall: Patients took ivuxolimab, an agonistic anti-OX40 (CD134) antibody. Males comprised around 78% of the group, whose mean age was approximately 60 years (range roughly 20 to 85). Study results and limitations: People who partly responded at 0.1-3.0 mg/kg had some of the least clonal expansion seen.

Clones were read by immunoSEQ multiplex PCR, and TCRdb kept only the in-frame ones, dropping some. The table shows around 65,000 clones, with around 80% occurring only once. With regard to this clone: The antigen remains unidentified.

With baseline, cycle 4 day 1, and cycle 7 day 1 as timepoints, blood was sampled. Germline assignment: CDR1 SGHRS and CDR2 YFSETQ. The CDR3 runs to 16 residues. Deletions cut 0 bases from V and 1 base from J, with 13 bases between. This chain links TRBV5-1 with TRBJ2-5; possibly TRBD2 for D (7 bases). The receptor's source is an adult with an advanced solid tumor such as melanoma, head and neck, liver or kidney cancer. This material consisted of CD4+ or CD8+ T cells sorted from blood, taken in a trial of the OX40 agonist ivuxolimab. CDR3 sequence: CASSLEARGPQETQYF. The CDR3 DNA reads as TGCGCCAGCAGCTTGGAGGCGCGGGGGCCCCAAGAGACCCAGTACTTC. Full variable domain (remainder filled in from reference TRBV5-1 and TRBJ2-5): KAGVTQTPRYLIKTRGQQVTLSCSPISGHRSVSWYQQTPGQGLQFLFEYFSETQRNKGNFPGRFSGRQFSNSRSEMNVSTLELGDSALYLCASSLEARGPQETQYFGPGTRLLVL.